This passage covers 23 T cell receptor beta chains from one sample sequenced in a study of blood T cells in healthy people across ages. Combining a sample-barcoded 5' primer with a J-beta primer mix, a second PCR ran for 7 to 11 cycles. MiXCR, applied by TCRdb to the 5' RACE reads, yields one record per CDR3 protein. The sample has approximately 680,000 distinct CDR3 sequences, approximately 29% seen once. Specimen: blood. These receptors all stem from a woman over 75 in good health.

The chain is built from TRBV7-9 and TRBJ2-1, with 8 bases lining up with TRBD1. V lost 5 bases and J lost 9; bases outside the gene matches: 9. Germline V gives CDR1 SEHNR, CDR2 FQNEAQ (reference sequence). The CDR3 covers 14 residues. The CDR3 here is CASSNRDRFGEQFF. CDR3 DNA sequence: TGTGCCAGCAGCAACCGGGACAGGTTTGGTGAGCAGTTCTTC.

The V call is TRBV20-1, the J call TRBJ2-7; D assignment may be TRBD1 or TRBD2 (5 bases each). CDR3 length: 14 amino acids. The germline gives CDR1 DFQATT, CDR2 SNEGSKA (reference sequence). The germline V and J ends were trimmed by 6 bases and 6 bases, with 21 bases remaining between them. The CDR3 loop reads CSARPGTAQTEQYF. CDR3 coding DNA: TGCAGTGCCAGGCCCGGGACGGCTCAAACCGAGCAGTACTTC.

This sequence joins TRBV28 and TRBJ1-4; D gene unclear. Germline CDR1 is MDHEN and CDR2 is SYDVKM. V was trimmed by 1 base and J by 14 bases, leaving 11 bases between them. There are 12 residues in the CDR3. In nucleotides, the CDR3 is TGTGCCAGCAGTTTATTAGAGTCCCGGCTGTTTTTT. Translating gives CASSLLESRLFF. The whole variable domain, filled in from reference TRBV28 and TRBJ1-4, reads DVKVTQSSRYLVKRTGEKVFLECVQDMDHENMFWYRQDPGLGLRLIYFSYDVKMKEKGDIPEGYSVSREKKERFSLILESASTNQTSMYLCASSLLESRLFFGSGTQLSVL.

This clonotype appeared many times. The rearrangement joins TRBV29-1 to TRBJ2-3; D may match TRBD1 or TRBD2 (6 bases each). The germline V gene encodes CDR1 SQVTM and CDR2 ANQGSEA. The CDR3 sequence is 12 residues long. V was shortened by 6 bases and J by 7 bases, with 14 bases between the two germline ends. In DNA form, the CDR3 reads TGCAGCGTCCAACACCGGGGGCATACGCAGTATTTT. Amino acids: CSVQHRGHTQYF.

The table lists this clonotype with a few counts. This chain connects TRBV27 to TRBJ1-1, with TRBD1 matching 8 bases. From germline, CDR1 is MNHEY and CDR2 SMNVEV (reference sequence). V trimming: 5 bases; J trimming: 3 bases; junction bases outside the gene matches: 5. This CDR3 is 14 amino acids long. Here the CDR3 reads CASSRQGRDTEAFF. In DNA form, the CDR3 reads TGTGCCAGCAGTAGACAGGGGAGGGACACTGAAGCTTTCTTT.

V usage is TRBV6-1 and J usage is TRBJ2-7; 7 bases line up with TRBD2. Looked up from germline, CDR1 is MNHNS and CDR2 is SASEGT. Trimming cost V 6 bases and J 10 bases; bases outside gene matches: 12. This CDR3 is 13 amino acids long. For the CDR3, the DNA is TGTGCCAGCAGCGTCGGGACTACCCTAAGCCAGTACTTC. It translates to CASSVGTTLSQYF.

The chain uses TRBV5-1 and TRBJ1-2, with TRBD1 matching 10 bases. From germline, CDR1 is SGHRS and CDR2 YFSETQ. There are 15 residues in the CDR3. Losses at the gene ends were 7 bases for V and 4 bases for J; bases not matched to a gene: 10. CDR3 protein: CASGPGTGVGYGYTF. DNA of the CDR3: TGCGCCAGCGGCCCAGGGACAGGGGTAGGCTATGGCTACACCTTC.

This clonotype was recorded many times. Germline is not matched at one junction end, which may reflect a read error. This sequence joins TRBV5-1 and TRBJ1-1; no reliable D call. Germline CDR1 reads SGHRS; CDR2 reads YFSETQ. The CDR3 is 13 amino acids. The CDR3 loop is CASSLAGETEAFF. DNA of the CDR3: TGTGCCAGCAGCTTAGCGGGAGAGACTGAAGCTTTCTTT.

This clonotype was seen only a few times. This chain uses TRBV3-1 with TRBJ1-4; 7 nucleotides line up with TRBD1. V lost 4 bases, J lost 7 bases, and 6 bases stayed unmatched. This CDR3 comprises 14 residues. CDR1 and CDR2 from the germline V gene are LGHDT and YNNKEL (reference sequence). The CDR3 loop is CASSPTGVREKLFF. For the CDR3, the DNA is TGTGCCAGCAGCCCAACAGGGGTCCGTGAAAAACTGTTTTTT.

The chain links TRBV20-1 to TRBJ2-1, with 9 bases that match TRBD2. Germline CDR1 reads DFQATT; CDR2 reads SNEGSKA (reference sequence). V shed 2 bases, J shed 2 bases, and the junction held 4 bases outside the gene matches. The CDR3 is 15 amino acids. CDR3 amino acids: CSARRSGSPYNEQFF. CDR3 bases: TGCAGTGCTAGACGTAGCGGGAGTCCCTACAATGAGCAGTTCTTC.

This clonotype was picked up many times. This chain uses TRBV15 with TRBJ2-7; perhaps TRBD1 as D (6 bases). Germline V CDR1 and CDR2: LNHNV, YYDKDF (reference sequence). The CDR3 consists of 12 residues. Trimming removed 1 base from V and 8 bases from J, with 9 bases in between. The CDR3 loop reads CATSRGTVKQYF. The CDR3 DNA follows: TGTGCCACCAGCAGAGGGACAGTCAAGCAGTACTTC.

The chain employs TRBV20-1 and TRBJ1-1; D not resolved. Trimming took off 3 bases at V and 0 bases at J, with 8 bases between the two ends. The CDR3 covers 13 residues. The germline CDR1 and CDR2 sequences are DFQATT and SNEGSKA (reference sequence). CDR3 bases: TGCAGTGCTAGTGCCACTTTGAACACTGAAGCTTTCTTT. This sequence encodes CSASATLNTEAFF.

The genes are TRBV7-8 and TRBJ2-3; D unclear. Germline V gives CDR1 SGHVS, CDR2 FQNEAQ. Deletions cut 1 base from V and 0 bases from J, with 8 bases between. CDR3 size: 15 residues. The CDR3 nucleotides are TGTGCCAGCAGCTTAGGGTTCGCGAGCACAGATACGCAGTATTTT. This sequence encodes CASSLGFASTDTQYF.

This clonotype has at least ten counts. The chain carries TRBV18 and TRBJ2-7, with 7 bases aligning to TRBD2. V shed 2 bases, J shed 5 bases, and the junction held 6 bases outside the gene matches. Germline assignment: CDR1 KGHSH and CDR2 LQKENI. This CDR3 spans 14 amino acids. CDR3 residues: CASSPGSRGDEQYF. The CDR3 bases are TGTGCCAGCTCACCAGGCTCACGGGGGGACGAGCAGTACTTC.

The V call is TRBV12-3 or TRBV12-4, the J call TRBJ2-5, with D possibly being TRBD2 (7 bases). The V end was cut by 5 bases, the J end by 2 bases, with 18 bases between. The CDR3 totals 16 residues. The CDR3 reads CASSPPWGGRQETQYF. Here the CDR3 DNA reads TGTGCCAGCAGTCCCCCCTGGGGGGGGCGACAAGAGACCCAGTACTTC.

This clonotype was seen repeatedly, ten times or more. The rearrangement joins TRBV7-8 to TRBJ2-7; TRBD1 might be the D (5 bases). V was clipped by 1 base and J by 3 bases, with 10 bases between them. This CDR3 comprises 14 residues. CDR1 and CDR2 (germline): SGHVS, FQNEAQ. The DNA for the CDR3 is TGTGCCAGCAGCTTAGGTGTCAGGGTCTACGAGCAGTACTTC. Amino acids: CASSLGVRVYEQYF.

This clonotype was observed a handful of times. Given a much more abundant clone one base away, this may be a read error. The chain combines TRBV24-1 with TRBJ2-5; D might be TRBD1 or TRBD2, each matching 5 bases. CDR3 size: 14 residues. CDR1 is KGHDR, CDR2 SFDVKD, per germline. The V end lost 4 bases, the J end lost 11 bases, and 19 bases lay between the germline ends. The CDR3 is CATSEGRVRGEQYF. The CDR3 nucleotides read TGTGCCACCAGTGAGGGCAGGGTGAGGGGTGAGCAGTACTTC.

The chain carries TRBV14 and TRBJ2-2, with D perhaps matching TRBD2 (5 bases). This CDR3 has 20 amino acids. Germline assignment: CDR1 SGHDN and CDR2 FVKESK. V was pared by 0 bases and J by 6 bases, with 26 bases between. CDR3 DNA: TGTGCCAGCAGCCAAGATCACGGCGTCCCGGGGAGAAGATATGCCGGGGAGCTGTTTTTT. It yields the protein CASSQDHGVPGRRYAGELFF.

As for this clonotype: Given a much more abundant clone one base away, this may be a read error. J is TRBJ2-3 and V is TRBV4-1, with D possibly matching TRBD1 (6 bases). Germline V gene data show CDR1 as MGHRA and CDR2 as YSYEKL. The CDR3 is 17 amino acids. CDR3: CASSPNPNPRPTGTQYF. The CDR3 DNA follows: TGCGCCAGCAGCCCTAACCCAAACCCCAGGCCGACAGGTACGCAGTATTTT.

Turning to this clonotype: This may be a read error, as it is one base from a much larger clone. The chain couples TRBV5-1 to TRBJ1-2; the match to TRBD1 covers 10 bases. V was clipped by 4 bases and J by 4 bases; unmatched bases: 7. The CDR3 length is 15 residues. Germline CDR1 is SGHRS and CDR2 is YFSETQ. The CDR3 here is CASSMGQGTIYGYTF. CDR3 nucleotide sequence: TGCGCCAGCAGCATGGGACAGGGGACTATCTATGGCTACACCTTC.

This clonotype has more than one count but fewer than ten. A much larger clone sits a single nucleotide away, making a read error possible. The chain couples TRBV20-1 to TRBJ2-5; perhaps D is TRBD1 or TRBD2 (6 bases each). The CDR3 is made up of 12 amino acids. Germline loops: CDR1 DFQATT, CDR2 SNEGSKA (reference sequence). V shed 5 bases and J shed 11 bases, with 18 bases lying between them. This CDR3 is CSAGGLRDEQYF. In nucleotides, the CDR3 is TGCAGTGCTGGGGGGCTGCGGGATGAGCAGTACTTC.

J is TRBJ2-3 and V is TRBV6-1; D possibly corresponds to TRBD2 (6 bases). The V gene's germline CDR1 is MNHNS and CDR2 SASEGT. V shed 2 bases and J shed 4 bases, with 22 bases lying between them. The CDR3 spans 18 residues. The CDR3 bases are TGTGCCAGCAGTGAAACAAGACAGTCGTGGGGGGACGCAGATACGCAGTATTTT. The encoded protein is CASSETRQSWGDADTQYF.

The table lists this clonotype with a few counts. The chain's CDR3 is CASSPRDSFYGYTF. CDR3 DNA sequence: TGTGCCAGCAGCCCGAGGGACAGCTTCTATGGCTACACCTTC. The V and J genes are TRBV3-1 and TRBJ1-2, with 7 nucleotides matching TRBD1. The CDR3 runs 14 residues. Germline values: CDR1 LGHDT, CDR2 YNNKEL (reference sequence). V was clipped by 4 bases and J by 4 bases; unmatched bases: 6.